This T cell receptor beta chain was captured in a study of blood T cells in healthy people across ages. Broader study findings: Underestimates were what the diversity estimates from one million T cells were considered to be. Percentage of naive T cells showed a strong correlation with TCR beta diversity. Older individuals had lower TCR beta diversity per million T cells (the decline was roughly linear).

Alongside a J-beta primer mix, a sample-barcoded 5' primer served in a second PCR lasting roughly 6 to 11 cycles. One entry per CDR3 protein, called by TCRdb with MiXCR from the 5' RACE reads. The sample yields some 1.4 million distinct CDR3 sequences, roughly 40% seen once. As concerns this clonotype: Its specificity is not known.

Germline values: CDR1 MNHEY, CDR2 SMNVEV (reference sequence). The length of the CDR3 is 13 residues. Trimming stripped 5 bases from V and 5 bases from J, with 11 bases between. The sequencing input was blood. The J gene is TRBJ2-3, the V gene TRBV27; D uncertain. The receptor comes from a woman aged 18 to 35 in good health. The CDR3 DNA reads TGTGCCAGCAGTACCTATGGACGAGATACGCAGTATTTT. Its protein is CASSTYGRDTQYF.